Below, one T cell receptor beta chain is given with its context. As yet, its antigen is unknown. Axillary draining lymph nodes of breast cancer patients supplied the node samples. These data belong to a study of breast tumors, draining lymph nodes, adjacent tissues. Study conclusions and caveats: Tumors had less TCR diversity than lymph nodes, more than nontumor tissue. Findings are consistent with lymph node origin and intratumoral expansion of most tumor T cells. Tumor T cell lymph node origin was a supported hypothesis, not proven. Tumor and nontumor repertoires were significantly more similar in luminal-like than in basal-like breast cancer.

TCRdb passed the multiplex PCR reads through MiXCR, listing each CDR3 protein once. The top ten clones hold less than 1.5% of a sample with approximately 100,000 distinct CDR3 sequences, 21% of them seen once. Germline V lookup: CDR1 WSHSY, CDR2 SAAADI. The trim removed 5 bases at V and 4 bases at J, leaving 4 bases unmatched. The length of the CDR3 is 14 residues. Input material: axillary lymph node tissue. The chain couples TRBV10-2 to TRBJ1-1, with 10 bases lining up with TRBD1. This receptor was identified in a female donor with breast cancer. Some clones in this sample may be carry-over from other donors' samples. CDR3 residues: CASSRDRGATEAFF. For the CDR3, the DNA is TGCGCCAGCAGTAGGGACAGGGGAGCCACTGAAGCTTTCTTT.